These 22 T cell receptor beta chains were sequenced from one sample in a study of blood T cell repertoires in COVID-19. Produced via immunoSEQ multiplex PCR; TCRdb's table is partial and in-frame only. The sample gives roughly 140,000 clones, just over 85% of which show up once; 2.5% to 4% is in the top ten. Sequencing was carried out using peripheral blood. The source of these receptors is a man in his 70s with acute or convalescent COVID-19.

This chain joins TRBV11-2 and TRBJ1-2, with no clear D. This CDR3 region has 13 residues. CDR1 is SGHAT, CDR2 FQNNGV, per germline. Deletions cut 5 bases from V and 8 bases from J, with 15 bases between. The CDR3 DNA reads TGTGCCAGCAGCCCCGGGAGCTCACTCGGCTACACCTTC. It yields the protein CASSPGSSLGYTF.

The CDR3 DNA follows: TGTGCCAGCAGCCACATTTCGGGACTAGCGGGCCACTTATACGAGCAGTACTTC. The encoded protein is CASSHISGLAGHLYEQYF. The chain couples TRBV7-8 to TRBJ2-7; TRBD2 matches 12 bases. Germline values: CDR1 SGHVS, CDR2 FQNEAQ. This CDR3 is 18 amino acids long. The V gene end was trimmed by 5 bases and the J gene end by 4 bases; junction bases not matched to a gene: 15.

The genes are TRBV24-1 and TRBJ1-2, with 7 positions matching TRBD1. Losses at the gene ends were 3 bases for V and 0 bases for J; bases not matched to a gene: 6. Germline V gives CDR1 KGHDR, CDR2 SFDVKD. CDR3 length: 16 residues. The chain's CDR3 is CATSDPNRGANYGYTF. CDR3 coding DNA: TGTGCCACCAGTGATCCGAACAGGGGAGCTAACTATGGCTACACCTTC.

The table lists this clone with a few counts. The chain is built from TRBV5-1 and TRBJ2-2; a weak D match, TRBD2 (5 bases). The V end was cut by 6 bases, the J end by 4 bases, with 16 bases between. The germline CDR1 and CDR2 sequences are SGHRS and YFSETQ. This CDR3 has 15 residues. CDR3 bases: TGCGCCAGCACCCTGGACTCCCCGAGCACCGGGGAGCTGTTTTTT. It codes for CASTLDSPSTGELFF.

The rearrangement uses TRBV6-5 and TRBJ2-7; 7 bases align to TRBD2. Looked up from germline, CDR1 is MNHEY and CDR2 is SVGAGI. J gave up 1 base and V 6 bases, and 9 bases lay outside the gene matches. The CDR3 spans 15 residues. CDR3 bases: TGTGCCAGCAGGTCCACTAGCGCCCTTTCCTACGAGCAGTACTTC. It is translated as CASRSTSALSYEQYF.

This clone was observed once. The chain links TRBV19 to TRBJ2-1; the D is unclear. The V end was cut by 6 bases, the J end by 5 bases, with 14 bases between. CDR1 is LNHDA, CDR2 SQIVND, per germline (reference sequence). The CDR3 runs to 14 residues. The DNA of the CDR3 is TGTGCCAGTAGGGGCCCCTACGCAGACAATGAGCAGTTCTTC. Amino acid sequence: CASRGPYADNEQFF.

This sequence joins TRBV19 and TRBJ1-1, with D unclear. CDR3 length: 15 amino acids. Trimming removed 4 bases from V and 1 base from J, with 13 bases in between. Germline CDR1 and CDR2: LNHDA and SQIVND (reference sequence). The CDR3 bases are TGTGCCAGTAGTAACCCCTCCGCACAGAACACTGAAGCTTTCTTT. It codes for CASSNPSAQNTEAFF. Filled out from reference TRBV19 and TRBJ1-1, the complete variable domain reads DGGITQSPKYLFRKEGQNVTLSCEQNLNHDAMYWYRQDPGQGLRLIYYSQIVNDFQKGDIAEGYSVSREKKESFPLTVTSAQKNPTAFYLCASSNPSAQNTEAFFGQGTRLTVV.

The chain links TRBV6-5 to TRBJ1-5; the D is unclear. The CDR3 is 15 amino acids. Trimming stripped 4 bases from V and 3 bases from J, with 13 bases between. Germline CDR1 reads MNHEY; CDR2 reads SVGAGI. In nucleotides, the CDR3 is TGTGCCAGCAGTTCGAAGGGAGGCGACAATCAGCCCCAGCATTTT. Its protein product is CASSSKGGDNQPQHF.

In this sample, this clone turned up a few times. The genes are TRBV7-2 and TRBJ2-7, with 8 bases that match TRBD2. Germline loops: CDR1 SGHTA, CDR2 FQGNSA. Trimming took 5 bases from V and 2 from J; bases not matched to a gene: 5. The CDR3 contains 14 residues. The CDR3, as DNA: TGTGCCAGCAGCAGCACTAGCGGCACCTACGAGCAGTACTTC. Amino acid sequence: CASSSTSGTYEQYF.

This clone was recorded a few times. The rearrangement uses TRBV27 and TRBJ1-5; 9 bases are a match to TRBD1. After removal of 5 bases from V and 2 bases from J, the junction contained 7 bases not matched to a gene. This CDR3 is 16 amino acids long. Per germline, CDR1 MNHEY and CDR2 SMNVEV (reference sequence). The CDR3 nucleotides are TGTGCCAGCAGTCCCCTAAGGACAGGGGGCAATCAGCCCCAGCATTTT. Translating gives CASSPLRTGGNQPQHF.

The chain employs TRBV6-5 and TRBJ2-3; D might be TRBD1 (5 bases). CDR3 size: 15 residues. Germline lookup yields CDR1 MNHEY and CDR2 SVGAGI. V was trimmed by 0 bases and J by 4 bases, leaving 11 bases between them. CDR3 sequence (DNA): TGTGCCAGCAGTTACTCGGGGCTGGGTTCAGATACGCAGTATTTT. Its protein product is CASSYSGLGSDTQYF.

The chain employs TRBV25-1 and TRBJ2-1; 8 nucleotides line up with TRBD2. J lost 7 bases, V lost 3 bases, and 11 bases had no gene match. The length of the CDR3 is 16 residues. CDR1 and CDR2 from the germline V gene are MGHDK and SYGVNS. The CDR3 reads CASSEVGVAGLNEQFF. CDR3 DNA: TGTGCCAGCAGTGAGGTCGGGGTAGCGGGGTTGAATGAGCAGTTCTTC.

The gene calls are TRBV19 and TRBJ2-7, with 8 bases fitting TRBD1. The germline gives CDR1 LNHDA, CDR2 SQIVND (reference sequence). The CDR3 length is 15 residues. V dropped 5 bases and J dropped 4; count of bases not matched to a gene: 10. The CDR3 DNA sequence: TGTGCCAGTAGTTCCTCCCCGGGACAGGCTTACGAGCAGTACTTC. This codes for CASSSSPGQAYEQYF. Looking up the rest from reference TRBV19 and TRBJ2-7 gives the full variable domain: DGGITQSPKYLFRKEGQNVTLSCEQNLNHDAMYWYRQDPGQGLRLIYYSQIVNDFQKGDIAEGYSVSREKKESFPLTVTSAQKNPTAFYLCASSSSPGQAYEQYFGPGTRLTVT.

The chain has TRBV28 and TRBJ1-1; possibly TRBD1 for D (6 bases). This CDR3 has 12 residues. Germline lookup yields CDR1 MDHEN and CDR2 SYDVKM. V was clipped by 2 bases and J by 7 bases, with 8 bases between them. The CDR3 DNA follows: TGTGCCAGCAGTTTAGGACAGTTTGAAGCTTTCTTT. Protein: CASSLGQFEAFF. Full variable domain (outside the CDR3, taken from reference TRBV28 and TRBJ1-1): DVKVTQSSRYLVKRTGEKVFLECVQDMDHENMFWYRQDPGLGLRLIYFSYDVKMKEKGDIPEGYSVSREKKERFSLILESASTNQTSMYLCASSLGQFEAFFGQGTRLTVV.

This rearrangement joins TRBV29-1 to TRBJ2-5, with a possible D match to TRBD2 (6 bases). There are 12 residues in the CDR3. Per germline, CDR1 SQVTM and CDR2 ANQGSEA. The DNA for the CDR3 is TGCAGTGCAAGGGACTTCCAAGAGACCCAGTACTTC. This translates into CSARDFQETQYF.

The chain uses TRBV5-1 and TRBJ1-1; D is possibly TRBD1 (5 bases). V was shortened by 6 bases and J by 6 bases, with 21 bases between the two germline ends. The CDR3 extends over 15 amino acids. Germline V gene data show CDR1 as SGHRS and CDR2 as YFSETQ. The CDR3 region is CASTISHGGNSEAFF. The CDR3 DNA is TGCGCCAGCACCATTTCCCATGGGGGGAATTCTGAAGCTTTCTTT. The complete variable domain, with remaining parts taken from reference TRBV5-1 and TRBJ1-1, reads KAGVTQTPRYLIKTRGQQVTLSCSPISGHRSVSWYQQTPGQGLQFLFEYFSETQRNKGNFPGRFSGRQFSNSRSEMNVSTLELGDSALYLCASTISHGGNSEAFFGQGTRLTVV.

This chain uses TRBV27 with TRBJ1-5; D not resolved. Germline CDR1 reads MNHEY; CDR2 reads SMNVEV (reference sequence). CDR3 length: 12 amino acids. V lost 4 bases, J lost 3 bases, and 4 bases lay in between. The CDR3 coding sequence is TGTGCCAGCAGTTCTATCAATCAGCCCCAGCATTTT. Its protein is CASSSINQPQHF.

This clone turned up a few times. This CDR3 reads CASSLVLGGDTQYF. CDR3 in DNA: TGTGCCAGCAGCTTAGTGCTTGGGGGGGATACGCAGTATTTT. The rearrangement uses TRBV7-2 and TRBJ2-3; D is possibly TRBD2 (6 bases). CDR3 length equals 14 residues. The V and J ends lost 1 base and 6 bases respectively, with 11 bases between them. Germline V gives CDR1 SGHTA, CDR2 FQGNSA.

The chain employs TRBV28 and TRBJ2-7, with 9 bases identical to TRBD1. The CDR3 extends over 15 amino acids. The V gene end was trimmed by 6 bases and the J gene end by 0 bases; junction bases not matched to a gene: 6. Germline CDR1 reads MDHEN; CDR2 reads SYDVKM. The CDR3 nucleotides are TGTGCCAGCAGACGCACAGGGGGCCCCTCCTACGAGCAGTACTTC. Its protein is CASRRTGGPSYEQYF.

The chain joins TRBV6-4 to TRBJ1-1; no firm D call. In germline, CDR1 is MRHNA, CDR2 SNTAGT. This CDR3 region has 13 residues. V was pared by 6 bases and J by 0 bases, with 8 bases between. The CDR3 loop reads CASRRTVNTEAFF. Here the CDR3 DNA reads TGTGCCAGCAGAAGAACGGTGAACACTGAAGCTTTCTTT.

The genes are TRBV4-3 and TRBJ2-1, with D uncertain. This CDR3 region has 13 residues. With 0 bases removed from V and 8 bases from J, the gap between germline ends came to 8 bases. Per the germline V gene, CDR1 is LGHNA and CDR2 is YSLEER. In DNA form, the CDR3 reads TGCGCCAGCAGCCAAGAGAGGCGAGATGAGCAGTTCTTC. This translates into CASSQERRDEQFF.

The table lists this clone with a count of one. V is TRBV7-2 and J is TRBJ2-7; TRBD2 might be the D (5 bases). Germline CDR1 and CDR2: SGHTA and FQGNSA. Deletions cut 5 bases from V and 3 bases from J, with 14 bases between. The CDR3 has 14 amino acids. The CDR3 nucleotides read TGTGCCAGCAGCCAGTCCATGGGGAGCTACGAGCAGTACTTC. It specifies CASSQSMGSYEQYF. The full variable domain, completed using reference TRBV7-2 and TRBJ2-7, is GAGVSQSPSNKVTEKGKDVELRCDPISGHTALYWYRQSLGQGLEFLIYFQGNSAPDKSGLPSDRFSAERTGGSVSTLTIQRTQQEDSAVYLCASSQSMGSYEQYFGPGTRLTVT.